A selection of T cell receptor beta chains follows, all from one sample in a study of T cells in Graves' hyperthyroidism and ophthalmopathy. MiXCR, applied by TCRdb to the multiplex PCR reads, yields one record per CDR3 protein. The data show 660,000 or so distinct CDR3 sequences, with roughly 20% seen just once and roughly 30% held by the top ten. Sequencing was performed on blood. Receptor source: a man aged 25 to 45 with Graves' ophthalmopathy. Both conserved end residues are part of each CDR3. D genes are given only for firm matches. Clone size, where shown, is once, few, many, or a class for clones that have expanded.

D gene,clone size,J gene,V gene,CDR3 protein,CDR3 DNA
.,.,TRBJ2-2,TRBV14,CASSQVQGTNTGELFF,TGTGCCAGCAGCCAAGTTCAGGGAACGAACACCGGGGAGCTGTTTTTT
TRBD1,many,TRBJ1-1,TRBV5-5,CASSSRGGVNTEAFF,TGTGCCAGCAGCTCCAGGGGGGGAGTGAACACTGAAGCTTTCTTT
.,.,TRBJ2-2,TRBV29-1,CSVERLGEAGELFF,TGCAGCGTTGAACGGCTAGGAGAGGCCGGGGAGCTGTTTTTT
.,.,TRBJ2-7,TRBV18,CASSPTPGGLAYEQYF,TGTGCCAGCTCACCAACGCCTGGGGGGCTCGCCTACGAGCAGTACTTC
TRBD1,few,TRBJ2-5,TRBV10-2,CASSGGQIQETQYF,TGCGCCAGCAGTGGGGGACAGATCCAAGAGACCCAGTACTTC
TRBD2,many,TRBJ2-1,TRBV9,CASSVDGVAGVFNEQFF,TGTGCCAGCAGCGTCGATGGCGTAGCGGGAGTATTCAATGAGCAGTTCTTC
TRBD2,.,TRBJ2-1,TRBV7-9,CASRPWPELAGGPNEQFF,TGTGCCAGCAGACCTTGGCCCGAACTAGCGGGAGGGCCCAATGAGCAGTTCTTC
.,.,TRBJ1-1,TRBV5-5,CASSPLRGARGNTEAFF,TGTGCCAGCAGCCCTCTGAGAGGGGCAAGGGGGAACACTGAAGCTTTCTTT
.,many,TRBJ2-1,TRBV12-3/TRBV12-4,CASSFVRQVSGNEQFF,TGTGCCAGCAGTTTTGTCCGGCAGGTCTCGGGCAATGAGCAGTTCTTC
.,.,TRBJ1-2,TRBV7-9,CASSSTGGLSYGYTF,TGTGCCAGCAGCTCCACCGGGGGGCTATCTTATGGCTACACCTTC
.,many,TRBJ2-3,TRBV15,CATSSREASTDTQYF,TGTGCCACCAGCTCCCGGGAAGCTAGCACAGATACGCAGTATTTT
.,.,TRBJ1-4,TRBV7-9,CASSLEERGKLFF,TGTGCCAGCAGCTTAGAAGAGAGGGGGAAACTGTTTTTT
.,many,TRBJ1-2,TRBV30,CAWSVPGNGYTF,TGTGCCTGGAGTGTACCTGGGAACGGCTACACCTTC
.,many,TRBJ1-1,TRBV7-8,CASSLSTRGEAFF,TGTGCCAGCAGCTTATCAACCAGGGGTGAAGCTTTCTTT
.,few,TRBJ2-2,TRBV15,CATSRDTERDTGELFF,TGTGCCACCAGCAGAGATACGGAAAGGGACACCGGGGAGCTGTTTTTT
TRBD1,.,TRBJ1-1,TRBV6-5,CASSYGNRGLGFF,TGTGCCAGCAGTTACGGGAACAGGGGGCTGGGTTTCTTT
.,many,TRBJ2-2,TRBV25-1,CASSREGDAGELFF,TGTGCCAGCAGCAGGGAAGGAGACGCCGGGGAGCTGTTTTTT
.,many,TRBJ2-1,TRBV7-2,CASSSRNEQFF,TGTGCCAGCAGCTCAAGGAATGAGCAGTTCTTC
TRBD2,.,TRBJ2-1,TRBV4-2,CASSQVSGKSDNEQFF,TGTGCCAGCAGCCAAGTGAGCGGGAAGAGTGACAATGAGCAGTTCTTC
TRBD1,.,TRBJ2-2,TRBV27,CASMGQPPGELFF,TGTGCCAGCATGGGACAGCCCCCCGGGGAGCTGTTTTTT
TRBD2,few,TRBJ2-3,TRBV30,CASSSGSGTDTQYF,TGTGCCTCATCTAGCGGGAGTGGCACAGATACGCAGTATTTT
TRBD2,few,TRBJ2-1,TRBV9,CASSVGPSGTEQFF,TGTGCCAGCAGCGTAGGTCCTAGCGGAACCGAGCAGTTCTTC
TRBD2,.,TRBJ2-5,TRBV7-9,CASSGGVSQETQYF,TGTGCCTCCTCGGGGGGTGTAAGCCAAGAGACCCAGTACTTC
.,few,TRBJ2-7,TRBV20-1,CSARDTGTLYEQYF,TGCAGTGCTAGAGATACTGGGACACTTTACGAGCAGTACTTC
.,many,TRBJ1-1,TRBV6-1,CASMKPGNTEAFF,TGTGCCAGCATGAAGCCTGGGAACACTGAAGCTTTCTTT
.,.,TRBJ2-3,TRBV5-1,CASSRGYRLNNTDTQYF,TGCGCCAGCTCGAGAGGGTACCGGCTAAACAACACAGATACGCAGTATTTT
.,many,TRBJ2-3,TRBV11-2,CASSLIRGPYTDTQYF,TGTGCCAGCAGTCTCATCAGGGGACCTTACACAGATACGCAGTATTTT
.,.,TRBJ1-2,TRBV29-1,CSVDGDRYGYTF,TGCAGCGTTGACGGTGACAGATATGGCTACACCTTC
.,.,TRBJ1-1,TRBV19,CASSNRYGDTEAFF,TGTGCCAGTAGTAACAGGTACGGAGACACTGAAGCTTTCTTT
.,many,TRBJ1-2,TRBV27,CASSPDSPKGYTF,TGTGCCAGCAGTCCAGACAGCCCCAAAGGCTACACCTTC
.,.,TRBJ2-7,TRBV7-9,CASSLEQGRREQYF,TGTGCCAGCAGCTTAGAGCAGGGGAGGAGGGAGCAGTACTTC
TRBD2,few,TRBJ2-3,TRBV11-1,CASSFLGLAGDTQYF,TGTGCCAGCAGCTTCCTGGGACTAGCGGGAGATACGCAGTATTTT
TRBD2,few,TRBJ2-1,TRBV6-5,CASSYSGLAGGGDEQFF,TGTGCCAGCAGTTACTCAGGACTAGCGGGAGGGGGGGATGAGCAGTTCTTC
.,many,TRBJ2-3,TRBV5-6,CASSSRGGSTDTQYF,TGTGCCAGCAGCTCCCGGGGAGGAAGCACAGATACGCAGTATTTT
.,many,TRBJ1-1,TRBV5-1,CASSLAVLAENTEAFF,TGCGCCAGCAGCTTGGCCGTCTTAGCGGAGAACACTGAAGCTTTCTTT
.,.,TRBJ2-1,TRBV7-2,CASSVALDNEQFF,TGTGCCAGCAGCGTGGCTCTCGACAATGAGCAGTTCTTC
TRBD2,few,TRBJ2-5,TRBV7-8,CASSLTSGRVETQYF,TGTGCCAGCAGTCTTACTAGCGGGAGAGTTGAGACCCAGTACTTC
.,.,TRBJ2-4,TRBV3-1,CASSQVHGEYIQYF,TGTGCCAGCAGCCAGGTCCATGGGGAGTACATTCAGTACTTC
TRBD2,.,TRBJ2-7,TRBV30,CAWSKAGVEQYF,TGTGCCTGGAGTAAGGCGGGGGTCGAGCAGTACTTC
.,few,TRBJ1-1,TRBV28,CASTEGRVLNTEAFF,TGTGCCAGTACCGAGGGGAGGGTACTGAACACTGAAGCTTTCTTT
.,many,TRBJ2-7,TRBV11-2,CASSWQSSYEQYF,TGTGCCAGCAGCTGGCAAAGCTCCTACGAGCAGTACTTC
.,once,TRBJ2-1,TRBV20-1,CSAPPPAGYNEQFF,TGCAGTGCCCCGCCCCCGGCGGGTTACAATGAGCAGTTCTTC
TRBD1,few,TRBJ1-4,TRBV6-1,CASSHTGGKLFF,TGTGCCAGCAGTCATACAGGGGGAAAACTGTTTTTT
.,.,TRBJ2-7,TRBV10-3,CASLGAGEQYF,TGTGCTTCCCTAGGGGCGGGAGAGCAGTACTTC
TRBD1,few,TRBJ2-2,TRBV29-1,CSVTGSSGELFF,TGCAGCGTGACAGGGTCTTCCGGGGAGCTGTTTTTT